A single sample gave rise to the 10 T cell receptor beta chains below, sequenced in a study of neurological immune-mediated disorders. Time point of the sample: longitudinal time-point 2. TCRdb reanalysed the 5' RACE reads using MiXCR and keeps one entry per CDR3 protein. The table has about 80,000 distinct CDR3 sequences, around 6% seen once; the top ten hold over 7%. The sequencing sample was made of PBMCs. Receptors were obtained from an older woman with multiple sclerosis.

This clonotype was counted many times. This rearrangement joins TRBV28 to TRBJ1-3; possibly TRBD1 for D (5 bases). The CDR3 consists of 16 residues. V lost 5 bases and J 6 bases, leaving 20 bases between the germline ends. Germline loops: CDR1 MDHEN, CDR2 SYDVKM. The CDR3 DNA reads as TGTGCCAGCAGTCCCCAATTAGCAGGGTTTGTAAACACCATATATTTT. This encodes CASSPQLAGFVNTIYF.

V gene TRBV5-1 combines with J gene TRBJ1-4; D not certain. V dropped 6 bases and J dropped 2 bases, with 14 bases sitting between them. Per the germline V gene, CDR1 is SGHRS and CDR2 is YFSETQ. CDR3 length: 15 amino acids. The CDR3, as DNA: TGCGCCAGCATCTTTGCGGGCGGTACTAATGAAAAACTGTTTTTT. Protein product: CASIFAGGTNEKLFF. The whole variable domain, filled in from reference TRBV5-1 and TRBJ1-4, reads KAGVTQTPRYLIKTRGQQVTLSCSPISGHRSVSWYQQTPGQGLQFLFEYFSETQRNKGNFPGRFSGRQFSNSRSEMNVSTLELGDSALYLCASIFAGGTNEKLFFGSGTQLSVL.

In this sample, this clonotype turned up many times. The gene calls are TRBV12-3 or TRBV12-4 and TRBJ2-7, with 12 nucleotides matching TRBD1. The CDR3 is 16 amino acids. V gave up 6 bases and J gave up 7 bases; unmatched junction bases: 13. CDR3: CASRRPGQGASGEQYF. CDR3 bases: TGTGCCAGCAGGAGACCGGGACAGGGGGCGTCGGGTGAGCAGTACTTC.

This clonotype has at least ten counts. The J gene is TRBJ2-5, the V gene TRBV7-2; 7 nucleotides agree with TRBD1. Germline CDR1 and CDR2: SGHTA and FQGNSA. With 1 base clipped from V and 5 bases from J, the junction kept 4 bases outside the gene matches. The CDR3 totals 14 residues. For the CDR3, the DNA is TGTGCCAGCAGCTTAGATTACAGGGGTGAGACCCAGTACTTC. It specifies CASSLDYRGETQYF.

There are a few counts of this clonotype. The rearrangement links TRBV6-1 to TRBJ2-2; 9 bases map to TRBD1. Per germline, CDR1 MNHNS and CDR2 SASEGT. This CDR3 region has 17 residues. V trimming: 5 bases; J trimming: 7 bases; junction bases outside the gene matches: 14. The CDR3 DNA sequence: TGTGCCAGCAGTACCAGTAGTACAGGGGGCGCTTACGGGGAGCTGTTTTTT. Its protein is CASSTSSTGGAYGELFF.

This clonotype was detected many times. The V gene is TRBV11-1, the J gene TRBJ2-5, with 10 bases identical to TRBD2. J lost 2 bases, V lost 10 bases, and 4 bases had no gene match. The CDR3 has 13 amino acids. CDR1 is SGHAT and CDR2 is FQDESV in the germline V gene (reference sequence). The CDR3 protein is CATQAGGQETQYF. For the CDR3, the DNA is TGTGCCACCCAAGCGGGGGGGCAAGAGACCCAGTACTTC.

This clonotype showed up many times. This sequence joins TRBV20-1 and TRBJ2-1, with 7 bases matching TRBD1. The CDR3 sequence is 14 residues long. From germline, CDR1 is DFQATT and CDR2 SNEGSKA (reference sequence). Unmatched junction bases numbered 8, after V lost 6 bases and J lost 3 bases. DNA for the CDR3: TGCAGTGCCGCGACAGGGAAGGACTACAATGAGCAGTTCTTC. Amino acid sequence: CSAATGKDYNEQFF.

In its sample, this clonotype was seen many times. The V and J genes are TRBV7-2 and TRBJ2-7; 7 nucleotides agree with TRBD2. This CDR3 region has 13 residues. Germline trimming cut 5 bases from V and 3 bases from J; bases unmatched to any gene: 4. The germline V gene encodes CDR1 SGHTA and CDR2 FQGNSA. DNA for the CDR3: TGTGCCAGCAGCCGATGGACTAGCTACGAGCAGTACTTC. It is translated as CASSRWTSYEQYF.

This clonotype showed up many times. The CDR3: CSAPGGTEAFF. DNA for the CDR3: TGCAGTGCGCCTGGTGGCACTGAAGCTTTCTTT. V is TRBV20-1 and J is TRBJ1-1, with no clear D. CDR1 and CDR2 from the germline V gene are DFQATT and SNEGSKA (reference sequence). V was pared by 6 bases and J by 4 bases, with 9 bases between. The CDR3 consists of 11 residues.

This clonotype was detected many times. This rearrangement joins TRBV12-3 or TRBV12-4 to TRBJ1-1; D remains ambiguous. Trimming cost V 7 bases and J 1 base, with 10 bases left between them. The CDR3 covers 13 residues. The DNA for the CDR3 is TGTGCCAGCATGGCCGGGCAGAACACTGAAGCTTTCTTT. Amino acid sequence: CASMAGQNTEAFF.